This T cell receptor beta chain was captured by sequencing in a study of regulatory T cells in long-lasting Graves disease. CDR3 regions were amplified by Arm-PCR using iRepertoire HTBI primers to build TCR beta libraries. TCRdb called the multiplex PCR reads again in MiXCR, with one record for every CDR3 protein. The sample lists approximately 350,000 distinct CDR3 sequences, approximately 15% occurring once. The CDR3 totals 13 residues. CDR1 is MDHEN, CDR2 SYDVKM, per germline. V gave up 8 bases and J gave up 8 bases, with 19 bases separating them. This clonotype was observed many times. As for time point: newly diagnosed GD, antithyroid drugs for less than 3 months. PBMCs provided the RNA from which the TCR library was made. The authors diagnosed Graves' disease using American Thyroid Association guidelines. The same data also contributed to another study, on T cells in Graves' hyperthyroidism and ophthalmopathy. That paper notes: Those patients with uncontrolled infection, other autoimmune disease, pregnancy or lactation were excluded.

The TCR was taken from a man aged 40-55 years with Graves disease. The chain employs TRBV28 and TRBJ2-7; TRBD1 or TRBD2 may be the D gene (5 bases each). Source: peripheral blood mononuclear cells (PBMCs), taken at new diagnosis, from a patient treated with antithyroid drugs. CDR3 sequence reads: CASGRDQTVKQYF. The CDR3 DNA sequence: TGTGCCAGCGGCCGGGACCAGACTGTGAAGCAGTACTTC.